Below, one TCR beta chain is given with its context. Its binding antigen is unknown. No base qualities exist here, and no much larger clone lies one base off it. This sample stems from a study of T cells after yellow fever vaccination (dated by TCRdb to between 2018 and 2021). With respect to the entire study: Libraries from fractions with low cell numbers were prepared with the SMART-Seq v4 Ultra Low Input RNA kit. To track T-cell clones before and after primary and booster YFV17D yellow fever vaccination, bulk TCR alpha and beta repertoires were sequenced longitudinally. Two healthy male donors made up the cohort, one aged 18 to 29 years and the other aged 30 to 40 years. Blood samples were taken at several timepoints before and after primary and secondary immunization, and bulk PBMC replicates and cell subsets were isolated.

The meaning of the sample's treatment or condition label: live attenuated yellow fever vaccine strain. PBMCs were isolated from peripheral blood using a standard Ficoll-Paque protocol. CD4 and CD8 T-cell fractions were isolated with Dynabeads CD4 and CD8 positive selection kits. TriZol was used to extract RNA from bulk PBMCs, from CD4 and CD8 fractions, and from dextramer-positive and dextramer-negative fractions. Inclusive of the bounding cysteine and phenylalanine, the CDR3 is 15 residues long. This entry keeps only the CDR3 DNA: 45 bases, framed from base 1. CDR1 and CDR2, looked up from the germline V gene, are MNHEY and SVGAGI. Germline trimming amounts to 6 bases on V and 10 bases on J, with 9 as the count of junction bases outside the gene matches. The paper's findings and limits, for the study overall: Compared with the primary T-cell response, the secondary T-cell response was faster but weaker, reaching its peak on day 5 rather than on day 15. After the booster, most of the clones that had expanded following primary vaccination were detected again (96% of CD4 and around 90% of CD8), which suggests that memory was broadly maintained. A small share of clonotypes was detected in both CD4 and CD8 compartments, with the overlap likely arising from convergent recombination. Only a couple of donors were included in the study, so the extent to which the findings can be generalized is limited. Computational filtering was needed because FACS-sorted repertoires could contain abundant contaminating clonotypes from the bulk population.

TCRdb records Illumina NovaSeq 6000 as the sequencer. TCR cDNA was made using 5'RACE template switching, a step that added a universal primer site and unique molecular identifiers. Priming of cDNA synthesis was performed from both the TCR alpha and TCR beta constant segments. Two PCR steps were used to amplify libraries, with sample barcodes and sequencing adapters being added in the second step. Libraries were sequenced on Illumina HiSeq 2500 (2x100 bp) or NovaSeq (2x150 bp). Per the authors' processing: MIGEC was used to demultiplex reads and collapse the reads into UMI consensus sequences, and MiXCR was used for V(D)J alignment. Clonotypes responding to the vaccine were identified with edgeR on replicate PBMC samples, with the criteria of FDR below 0.01 and a log2 fold change above 5 up to day 15. Each bulk clonotype received a CD4 or CD8 identity based on whether the sequenced CD4 or CD8 repertoire contained that clonotype at higher abundance. TCRdb trimmed public reads at Q25 via fastp, called clones via MiXCR and kept in-frame beta chains. Each CDR3 protein gets just one entry, which takes the most common genes and DNA from the rows behind it. Clone size and V and J calls follow TCRdb, not the original study. This sample has some 260,000 distinct CDR3 sequences in its table, and roughly 5.2% of those were observed once. Roughly 3% of the sample is in the top ten clones.

The sequence was obtained from a man aged 18 to 29 who received the YFV17D yellow fever vaccine. The sample in question was CD4+ T cells sorted from PBMCs, obtained on the day of the yellow fever booster vaccination. Recombination linked TRBV6-5 to TRBJ1-6; 10 of the junction bases match TRBD1. The sequenced DNA: TGTGCCAGCAGGATCGACAGGGGGCGCGGATCACCCCTCCACTTT. It encodes CASRIDRGRGSPLHF.